Given below is one TCR beta chain in context. This entry belongs to a study of blood T cell repertoires in COVID-19. Profiling relied on immunoSEQ multiplex PCR, and the TCRdb table lists in-frame clones only, not all of them. The data show some 400,000 clones, with around nine tenths seen just once and about 3% held by the top ten. V lost 2 bases to trimming and J lost 6 bases, with 20 bases between them. Germline CDR1 SGHTA, CDR2 FQGNSA. This CDR3 contains 16 residues. This sequence was found in a human donor in a cohort sampled during active COVID-19. Material for sequencing was peripheral blood. V gene TRBV7-2 combines with J gene TRBJ2-7; weak D call: TRBD1 (5 bases). This CDR3 is CASSLNLARASLEQYF. Written as DNA, the CDR3 is TGTGCCAGCAGCTTAAATCTCGCCAGGGCTTCCCTCGAGCAGTACTTC. The whole variable domain, filled in from reference TRBV7-2 and TRBJ2-7, reads GAGVSQSPSNKVTEKGKDVELRCDPISGHTALYWYRQSLGQGLEFLIYFQGNSAPDKSGLPSDRFSAERTGGSVSTLTIQRTQQEDSAVYLCASSLNLARASLEQYFGPGTRLTVT.